Detailed here is one TCR beta chain. These data are taken from a study of T cell responses to AZD1222 COVID-19 vaccine. V was cut by 5 bases and J by 8 bases, with 18 bases left in between. This CDR3 has 15 residues. Germline CDR1 is MNHEY and CDR2 is SVGAGI. This table comes from immunoSEQ multiplex PCR, and its TCRdb copy is limited to in-frame clones, with some not included. The sample has some 160,000 clones, around 88% seen once; the top ten hold 0.85% to 1.2%. The TCR originated in an adult who received the AZD1222 COVID-19 vaccine. This specimen was peripheral blood, taken 28 days after the second AZD1222 dose. The chain links TRBV6-5 to TRBJ1-4; no clear D. CDR3 nucleotides: TGTGCCAGCAGTCTCGTATGGGGAGGTAGCGAAAAACTGTTTTTT. Protein: CASSLVWGGSEKLFF.